The 10 T cell receptor beta chains below come from one sample, sequenced in a study of cytomegalovirus exposure and HLA in healthy donors. Vbeta (60) and Jbeta (13) primers were used in the PCR. The data were produced by immunoSEQ multiplex PCR, yet TCRdb's version contains in-frame clones alone and is incomplete. Counted here are about 180,000 clones, roughly 84% occurring once; the ten biggest clones make up roughly 1.2%. Source material: PBMCs. These receptors originate from a boy between 2 and 10 years old in good health and CMV-seronegative.

The rearrangement uses TRBV5-1 and TRBJ1-2; 12 bases map to TRBD1. Unmatched junction bases numbered 6, after V lost 4 bases and J lost 5 bases. The V gene's germline CDR1 is SGHRS and CDR2 YFSETQ. The CDR3 loop spans 15 amino acids. Written as DNA, the CDR3 is TGCGCCAGCAGCCCCGGGACAGGGGGCGCGTATGGCTACACCTTC. Encoded protein: CASSPGTGGAYGYTF.

The chain is built from TRBV25-1 and TRBJ1-4; a weak D match, TRBD1 (5 bases). The CDR3 sequence is 13 residues long. V gave up 4 bases and J gave up 14 bases, with 17 bases separating them. Germline V gives CDR1 MGHDK, CDR2 SYGVNS. The CDR3 region has the DNA TGTGCCAGCAGTGTCGGGGGAGCCTCGAAGCTGTTTTTT. Translation gives CASSVGGASKLFF.

The V gene is TRBV2, the J gene TRBJ1-2; D not certain. The V and J ends lost 0 bases and 2 bases respectively, with 16 bases between them. The germline V gene encodes CDR1 SNHLY and CDR2 FYNNEI. This CDR3 is 17 amino acids long. CDR3 amino acids: CASSEALQEETNYGYTF. The CDR3 DNA follows: TGTGCCAGCAGTGAAGCGCTTCAGGAAGAAACCAACTATGGCTACACCTTC. Full variable domain (remainder filled in from reference TRBV2 and TRBJ1-2): EPEVTQTPSHQVTQMGQEVILRCVPISNHLYFYWYRQILGQKVEFLVSFYNNEISEKSEIFDDQFSVERPDGSNFTLKIRSTKLEDSAMYFCASSEALQEETNYGYTFGSGTRLTVV.

The chain recombines TRBV30 with TRBJ2-7, with 7 positions matching TRBD2. Per germline, CDR1 GTSNPN and CDR2 SVGIG (reference sequence). With 2 bases clipped from V and 5 bases from J, the junction kept 6 bases outside the gene matches. The length of the CDR3 is 13 residues. The DNA for the CDR3 is TGTGCCTGGAGTTCCGCGGGAGTCCACGAGCAGTACTTC. Amino acids: CAWSSAGVHEQYF.

This chain connects TRBV12-5 to TRBJ2-7; 8 bases agree with TRBD1. Germline trimming cut 4 bases from V and 3 bases from J; bases unmatched to any gene: 2. The CDR3 covers 13 residues. CDR1 is LGHNT and CDR2 is FRNRAP in the germline V gene. The CDR3 reads CASGSGQGYEQYF. As DNA, the CDR3 is TGTGCTAGTGGTTCTGGACAGGGCTACGAGCAGTACTTC.

The chain combines TRBV28 with TRBJ1-1; TRBD1 aligns across 10 bases. CDR3 length equals 19 residues. The germline CDR1 and CDR2 sequences are MDHEN and SYDVKM. With V trimmed by 2 bases and J by 3 bases, 15 bases remained unmatched. CDR3 nucleotides: TGTGCCAGCAGTTTACCTTATTCACGGGGGACAGGGGATGACACTGAAGCTTTCTTT. It yields the protein CASSLPYSRGTGDDTEAFF.

The chain combines TRBV7-8 with TRBJ2-2; TRBD2 agrees at 7 bases. CDR1 and CDR2 (germline): SGHVS, FQNEAQ. After removal of 7 bases from V and 4 bases from J, the junction contained 9 bases not matched to a gene. The CDR3 totals 15 residues. This CDR3 is CASTQVAGVTGELFF. The DNA for the CDR3 is TGTGCCAGCACCCAGGTAGCGGGTGTCACCGGGGAGCTGTTTTTT.

This rearrangement joins TRBV6-1 to TRBJ1-6; 7 bases match TRBD1. This CDR3 is built from 17 residues. V was pared by 4 bases and J by 5 bases, with 11 bases of the junction left unmatched. Germline CDR1 MNHNS, CDR2 SASEGT. The CDR3 spells CASSGQGGVANNSPLHF. CDR3 sequence (DNA): TGTGCCAGCAGTGGACAGGGAGGAGTGGCTAATAATTCACCCCTCCACTTT.

In this sample, this clone turned up once. The rearrangement joins TRBV18 to TRBJ2-2; D might be TRBD1 (6 bases). The V gene's germline CDR1 is KGHSH and CDR2 LQKENI. V was trimmed by 6 bases and J by 1 base, leaving 12 bases between them. This CDR3 has 15 amino acids. In DNA form, the CDR3 reads TGTGCCAGCTCCCCCGCGGACAGGAACACCGGGGAGCTGTTTTTT. Translation: CASSPADRNTGELFF.

The chain combines TRBV19 with TRBJ2-3; 11 nucleotides match TRBD1. V lost 4 bases, J lost 5 bases, and 14 bases stayed unmatched. Germline V CDR1 and CDR2: LNHDA, SQIVND (reference sequence). The CDR3 runs 18 residues. This chain's CDR3 is CASSTPGQGDPSVDTQYF. CDR3 bases: TGTGCCAGTAGTACACCGGGACAGGGGGATCCTAGTGTAGATACGCAGTATTTT.